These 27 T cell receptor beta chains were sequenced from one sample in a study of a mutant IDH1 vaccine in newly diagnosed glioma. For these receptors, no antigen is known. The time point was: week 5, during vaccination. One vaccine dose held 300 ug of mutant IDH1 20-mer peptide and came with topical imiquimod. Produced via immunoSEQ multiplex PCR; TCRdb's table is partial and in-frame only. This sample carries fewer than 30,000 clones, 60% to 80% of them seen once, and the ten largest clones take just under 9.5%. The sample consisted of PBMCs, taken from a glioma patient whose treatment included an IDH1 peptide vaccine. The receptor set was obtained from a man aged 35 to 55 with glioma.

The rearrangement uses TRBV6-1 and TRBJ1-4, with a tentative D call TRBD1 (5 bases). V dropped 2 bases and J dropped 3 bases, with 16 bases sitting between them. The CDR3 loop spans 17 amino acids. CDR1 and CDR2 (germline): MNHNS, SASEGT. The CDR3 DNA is TGTGCCAGCAGTGAATCGGTCAGGGCTATGGCTAATGAAAAACTGTTTTTT. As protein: CASSESVRAMANEKLFF.

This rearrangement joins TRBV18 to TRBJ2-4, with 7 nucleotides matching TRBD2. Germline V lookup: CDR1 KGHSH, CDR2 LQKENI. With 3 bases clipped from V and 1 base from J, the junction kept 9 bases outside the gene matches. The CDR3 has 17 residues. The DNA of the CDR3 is TGTGCCAGCTCACCCTTGGACCCCGGGGGGGCCAAAAACATTCAGTACTTC. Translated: CASSPLDPGGAKNIQYF. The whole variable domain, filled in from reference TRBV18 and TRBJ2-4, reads NAGVMQNPRHLVRRRGQEARLRCSPMKGHSHVYWYRQLPEEGLKFMVYLQKENIIDESGMPKERFSAEFPKEGPSILRIQQVVRGDSAAYFCASSPLDPGGAKNIQYFGAGTRLSVL.

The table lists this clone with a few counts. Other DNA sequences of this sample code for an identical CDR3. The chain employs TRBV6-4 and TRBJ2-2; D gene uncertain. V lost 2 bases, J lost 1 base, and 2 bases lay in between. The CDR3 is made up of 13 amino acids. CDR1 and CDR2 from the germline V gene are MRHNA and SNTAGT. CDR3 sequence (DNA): TGTGCCAGCAGTGACGGGAACACCGGGGAGCTGTTTTTT. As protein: CASSDGNTGELFF.

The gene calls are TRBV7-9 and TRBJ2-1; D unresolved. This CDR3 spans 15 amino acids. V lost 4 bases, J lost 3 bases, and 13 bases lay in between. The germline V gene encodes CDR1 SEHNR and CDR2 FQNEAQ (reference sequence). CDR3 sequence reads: CASSSLSRHYNEQFF. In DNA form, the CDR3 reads TGTGCCAGCAGCTCGTTAAGTCGACACTACAATGAGCAGTTCTTC.

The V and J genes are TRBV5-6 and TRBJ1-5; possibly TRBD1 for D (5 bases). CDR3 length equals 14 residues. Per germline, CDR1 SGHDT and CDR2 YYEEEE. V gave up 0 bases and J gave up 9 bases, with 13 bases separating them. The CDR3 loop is CASSLGGDDLPQHF. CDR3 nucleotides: TGTGCCAGCAGCTTGGGAGGGGACGATTTGCCCCAGCATTTT.

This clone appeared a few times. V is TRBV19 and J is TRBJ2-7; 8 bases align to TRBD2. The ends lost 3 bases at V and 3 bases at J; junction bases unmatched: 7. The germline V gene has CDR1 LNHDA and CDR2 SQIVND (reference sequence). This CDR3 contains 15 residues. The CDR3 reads CASSIGAGVVYEQYF. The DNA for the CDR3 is TGTGCCAGTAGTATCGGAGCGGGGGTAGTCTACGAGCAGTACTTC.

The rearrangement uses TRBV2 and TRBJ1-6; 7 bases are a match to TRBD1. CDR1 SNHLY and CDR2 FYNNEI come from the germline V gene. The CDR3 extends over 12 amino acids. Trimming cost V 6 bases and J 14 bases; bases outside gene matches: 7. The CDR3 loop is CASSEGQLTLHF. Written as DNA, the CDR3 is TGTGCCAGCAGCGAGGGACAGCTGACCCTCCACTTT.

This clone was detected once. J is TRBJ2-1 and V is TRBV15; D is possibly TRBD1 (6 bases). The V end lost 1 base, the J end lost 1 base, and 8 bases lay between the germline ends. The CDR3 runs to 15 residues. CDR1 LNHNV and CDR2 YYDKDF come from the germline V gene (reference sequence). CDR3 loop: CATSRAGASYNEQFF. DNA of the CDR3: TGTGCCACCAGCAGAGCAGGGGCGTCCTACAATGAGCAGTTCTTC.

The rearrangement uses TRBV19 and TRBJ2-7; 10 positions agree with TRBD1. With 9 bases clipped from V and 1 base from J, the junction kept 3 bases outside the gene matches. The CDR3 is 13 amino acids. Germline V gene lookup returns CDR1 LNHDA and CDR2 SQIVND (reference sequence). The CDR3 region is CASRDRGSYEQYF. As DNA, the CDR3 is TGTGCCAGCCGGGACAGGGGTTCCTACGAGCAGTACTTC.

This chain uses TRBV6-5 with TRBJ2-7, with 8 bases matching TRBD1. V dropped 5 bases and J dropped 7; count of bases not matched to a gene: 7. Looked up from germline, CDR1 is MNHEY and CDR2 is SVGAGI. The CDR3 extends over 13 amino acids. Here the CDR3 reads CASSPGQALEQYF. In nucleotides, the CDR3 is TGTGCCAGCAGTCCGGGACAGGCCCTAGAGCAGTACTTC.

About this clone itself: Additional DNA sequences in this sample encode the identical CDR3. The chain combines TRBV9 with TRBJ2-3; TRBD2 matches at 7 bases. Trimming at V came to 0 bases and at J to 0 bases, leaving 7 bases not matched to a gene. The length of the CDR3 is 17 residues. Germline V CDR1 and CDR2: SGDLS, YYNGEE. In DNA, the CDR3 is TGTGCCAGCAGCGTAGCGGGGCTAGCGGCTAGCACAGATACGCAGTATTTT. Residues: CASSVAGLAASTDTQYF.

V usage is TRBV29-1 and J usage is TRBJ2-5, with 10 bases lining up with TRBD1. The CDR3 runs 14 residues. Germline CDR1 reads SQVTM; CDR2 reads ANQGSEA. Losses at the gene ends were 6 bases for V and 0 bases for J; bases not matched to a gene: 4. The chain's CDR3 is CSVLGQGYQETQYF. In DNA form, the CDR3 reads TGCAGCGTCCTGGGACAGGGGTACCAAGAGACCCAGTACTTC.

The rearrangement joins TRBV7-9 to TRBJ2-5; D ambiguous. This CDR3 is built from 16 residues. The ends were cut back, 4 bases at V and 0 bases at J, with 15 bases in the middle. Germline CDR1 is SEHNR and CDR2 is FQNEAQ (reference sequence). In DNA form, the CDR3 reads TGTGCCAGCAGCTCGTGGGATGGGCCCAACCAAGAGACCCAGTACTTC. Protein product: CASSSWDGPNQETQYF.

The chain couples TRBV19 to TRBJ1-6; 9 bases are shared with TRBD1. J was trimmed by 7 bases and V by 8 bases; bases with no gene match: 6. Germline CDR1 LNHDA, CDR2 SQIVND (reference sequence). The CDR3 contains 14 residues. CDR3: CASGGDRGNSPLHF. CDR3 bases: TGTGCCAGTGGGGGCGACAGGGGGAATTCACCCCTCCACTTT.

The CDR3 nucleotides read TGTGCCAGCACCTGGGGTGGACAGCCCCAGCATTTT. It specifies CASTWGGQPQHF. The chain has TRBV2 and TRBJ1-5; D is unclear. CDR1 SNHLY and CDR2 FYNNEI come from the germline V gene. V was cut by 7 bases and J by 7 bases, with 11 bases left in between. This CDR3 region has 12 residues.

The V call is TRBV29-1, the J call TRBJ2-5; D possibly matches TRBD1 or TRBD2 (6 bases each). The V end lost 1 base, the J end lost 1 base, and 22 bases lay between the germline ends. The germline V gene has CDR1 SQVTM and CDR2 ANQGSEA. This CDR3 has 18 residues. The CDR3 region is CSVEGLGVAWGAQETQYF. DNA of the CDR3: TGCAGCGTTGAAGGCTTGGGGGTGGCATGGGGGGCCCAAGAGACCCAGTACTTC.

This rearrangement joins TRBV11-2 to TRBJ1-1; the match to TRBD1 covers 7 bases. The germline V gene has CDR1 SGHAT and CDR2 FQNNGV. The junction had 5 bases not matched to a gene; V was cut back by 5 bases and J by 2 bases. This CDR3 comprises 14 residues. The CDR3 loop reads CASSRDRLNTEAFF. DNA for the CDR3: TGTGCCAGCAGCCGGGACAGACTAAACACTGAAGCTTTCTTT.

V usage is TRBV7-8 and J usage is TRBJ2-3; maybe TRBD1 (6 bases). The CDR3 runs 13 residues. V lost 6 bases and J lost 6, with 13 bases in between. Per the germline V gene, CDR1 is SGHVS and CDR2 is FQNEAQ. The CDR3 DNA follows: TGTGCCAGCAGTATAAACAGGGATGATACGCAGTATTTT. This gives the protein CASSINRDDTQYF.

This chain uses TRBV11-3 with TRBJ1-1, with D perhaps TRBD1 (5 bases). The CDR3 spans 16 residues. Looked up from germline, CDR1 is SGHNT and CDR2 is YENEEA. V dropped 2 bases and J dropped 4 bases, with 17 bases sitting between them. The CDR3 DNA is TGTGCCAGCAGCTTAACCCCGAGGGACGGGGCCACTGAAGCTTTCTTT. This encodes CASSLTPRDGATEAFF. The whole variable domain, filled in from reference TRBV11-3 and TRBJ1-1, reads EAGVVQSPRYKIIEKKQPVAFWCNPISGHNTLYWYLQNLGQGPELLIRYENEEAVDDSQLPKDRFSAERLKGVDSTLKIQPAELGDSAVYLCASSLTPRDGATEAFFGQGTRLTVV.

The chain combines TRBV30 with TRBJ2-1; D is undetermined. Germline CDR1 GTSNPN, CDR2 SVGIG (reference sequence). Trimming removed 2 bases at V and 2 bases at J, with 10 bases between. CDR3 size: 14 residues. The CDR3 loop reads CAWSYSRTYNEQFF. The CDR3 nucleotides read TGTGCCTGGAGTTACAGCAGGACCTACAATGAGCAGTTCTTC. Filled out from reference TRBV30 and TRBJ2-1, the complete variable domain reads SQTIHQWPATLVQPVGSPLSLECTVEGTSNPNLYWYRQAAGRGLQLLFYSVGIGQISSEVPQNLSASRPQDRQFILSSKKLLLSDSGFYLCAWSYSRTYNEQFFGPGTRLTVL.

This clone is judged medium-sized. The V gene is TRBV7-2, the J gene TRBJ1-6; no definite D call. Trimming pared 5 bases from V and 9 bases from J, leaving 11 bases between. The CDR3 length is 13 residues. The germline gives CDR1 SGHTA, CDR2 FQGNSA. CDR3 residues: CASSMGWVSPLHF. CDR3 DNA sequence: TGTGCCAGCAGCATGGGGTGGGTTTCACCCCTCCACTTT.

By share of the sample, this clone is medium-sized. CDR3 loop: CASSIEQGNTEAFF. The DNA of the CDR3 is TGCGCCAGCAGCATAGAACAGGGAAACACTGAAGCTTTCTTT. J is TRBJ1-1 and V is TRBV5-1; tentative D call: TRBD1 (6 bases). CDR3 length: 14 residues. In germline, CDR1 is SGHRS, CDR2 YFSETQ. V was pared by 4 bases and J by 2 bases, with 12 bases between. Full variable domain (remainder filled in from reference TRBV5-1 and TRBJ1-1): KAGVTQTPRYLIKTRGQQVTLSCSPISGHRSVSWYQQTPGQGLQFLFEYFSETQRNKGNFPGRFSGRQFSNSRSEMNVSTLELGDSALYLCASSIEQGNTEAFFGQGTRLTVV.

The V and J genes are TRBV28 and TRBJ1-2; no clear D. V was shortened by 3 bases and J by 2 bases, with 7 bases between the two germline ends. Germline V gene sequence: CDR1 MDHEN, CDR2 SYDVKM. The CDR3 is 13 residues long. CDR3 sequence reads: CASSFRLNYGYTF. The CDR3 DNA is TGTGCCAGCAGTTTTCGATTAAACTATGGCTACACCTTC.

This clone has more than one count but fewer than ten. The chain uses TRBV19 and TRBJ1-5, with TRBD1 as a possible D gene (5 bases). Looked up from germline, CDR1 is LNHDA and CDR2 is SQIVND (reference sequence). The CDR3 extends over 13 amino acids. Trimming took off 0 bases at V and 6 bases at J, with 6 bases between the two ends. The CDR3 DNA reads TGTGCCAGTAGTATAGACAGGGCTCAGCCCCAGCATTTT. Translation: CASSIDRAQPQHF.

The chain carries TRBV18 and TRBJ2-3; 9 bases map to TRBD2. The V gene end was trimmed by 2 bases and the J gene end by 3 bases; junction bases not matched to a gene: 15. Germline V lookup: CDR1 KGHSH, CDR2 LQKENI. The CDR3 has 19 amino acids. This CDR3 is CASSPRGGRAAAGTDTQYF. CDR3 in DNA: TGTGCCAGCTCACCAAGAGGCGGGAGGGCCGCCGCGGGAACAGATACGCAGTATTTT.

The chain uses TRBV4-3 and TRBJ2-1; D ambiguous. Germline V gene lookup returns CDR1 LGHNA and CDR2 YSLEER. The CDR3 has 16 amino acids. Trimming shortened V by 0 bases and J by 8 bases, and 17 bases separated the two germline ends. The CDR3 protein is CASSQELAAQGHEQFF. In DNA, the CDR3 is TGCGCCAGCAGCCAAGAATTGGCAGCTCAAGGACATGAGCAGTTCTTC.

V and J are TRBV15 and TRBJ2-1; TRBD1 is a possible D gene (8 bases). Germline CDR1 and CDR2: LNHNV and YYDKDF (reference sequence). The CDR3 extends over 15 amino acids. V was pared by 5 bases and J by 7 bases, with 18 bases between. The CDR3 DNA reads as TGTGCCACCAGCGTAAGACAGGGGAGGGGTAATGAGCAGTTCTTC. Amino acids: CATSVRQGRGNEQFF.